What follows is one T cell receptor beta chain and its context. This CDR3 region has 14 residues. V dropped 2 bases and J dropped 3 bases, with 8 bases sitting between them. Germline CDR1 is MNHNS and CDR2 is SASEGT. This entry is derived from a study of blood T cell repertoires in COVID-19. Profiled with immunoSEQ multiplex PCR; TCRdb holds only in-frame clones, not every one. This table holds roughly 200,000 clones, approximately 81% found once. This TCR came from a woman aged 80 or older with acute or convalescent COVID-19. This chain connects TRBV6-1 to TRBJ1-3; TRBD1 is a possible D gene (5 bases). The sequenced sample consisted of peripheral blood. CDR3 in amino acids: CASSEQGNGNTIYF. CDR3 bases: TGTGCCAGCAGTGAACAGGGAAATGGAAACACCATATATTTT.